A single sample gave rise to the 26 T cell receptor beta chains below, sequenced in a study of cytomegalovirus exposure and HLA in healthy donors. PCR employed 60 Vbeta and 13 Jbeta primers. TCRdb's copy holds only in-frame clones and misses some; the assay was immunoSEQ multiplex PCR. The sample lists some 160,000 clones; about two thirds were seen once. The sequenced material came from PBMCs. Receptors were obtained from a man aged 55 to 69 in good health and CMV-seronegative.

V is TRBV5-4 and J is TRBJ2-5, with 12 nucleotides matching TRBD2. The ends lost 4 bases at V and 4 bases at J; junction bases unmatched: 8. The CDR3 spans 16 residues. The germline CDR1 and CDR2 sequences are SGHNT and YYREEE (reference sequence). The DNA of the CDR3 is TGTGCCAGCAGCCGTCTAGCGGGAGGGAAGTCAGAGACCCAGTACTTC. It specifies CASSRLAGGKSETQYF. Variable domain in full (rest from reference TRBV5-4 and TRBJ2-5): ETGVTQSPTHLIKTRGQQVTLRCSSQSGHNTVSWYQQALGQGPQFIFQYYREEENGRGNFPPRFSGLQFPNYSSELNVNALELDDSALYLCASSRLAGGKSETQYFGPGTRLLVL.

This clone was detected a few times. The DNA for the CDR3 is TGTGCCAGCAGCTTAAGTCCCAATAGCTACGAGCAGTACTTC. Protein sequence: CASSLSPNSYEQYF. The rearrangement links TRBV7-6 to TRBJ2-7; D is unresolved. This CDR3 has 14 residues. Trimming stripped 2 bases from V and 3 bases from J, with 11 bases between. Germline CDR1 is SGHVS and CDR2 is FNYEAQ.

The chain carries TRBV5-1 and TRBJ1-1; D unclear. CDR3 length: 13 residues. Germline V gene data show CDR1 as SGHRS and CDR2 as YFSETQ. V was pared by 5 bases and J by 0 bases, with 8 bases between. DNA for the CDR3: TGCGCCAGCAGATCCCAATTGAACACTGAAGCTTTCTTT. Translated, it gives CASRSQLNTEAFF.

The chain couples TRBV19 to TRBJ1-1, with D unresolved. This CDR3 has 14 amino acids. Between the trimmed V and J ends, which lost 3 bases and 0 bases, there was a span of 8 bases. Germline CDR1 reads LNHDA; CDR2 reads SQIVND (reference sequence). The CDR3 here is CASSIEVVNTEAFF. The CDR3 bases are TGTGCCAGTAGTATTGAGGTGGTGAACACTGAAGCTTTCTTT.

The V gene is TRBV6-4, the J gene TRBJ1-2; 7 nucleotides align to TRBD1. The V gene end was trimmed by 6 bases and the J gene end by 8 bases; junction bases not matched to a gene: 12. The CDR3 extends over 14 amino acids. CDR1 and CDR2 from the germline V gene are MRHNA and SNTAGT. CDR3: CASSSTTGAPGYTF. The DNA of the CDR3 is TGTGCCAGCAGCTCTACTACAGGGGCGCCGGGCTACACCTTC.

In nucleotides, the CDR3 is TGTGCCAGCAGCCAAGAAAGGATAGACACGTACCTCAATGAGCAGTTCTTC. Translated, it gives CASSQERIDTYLNEQFF. This rearrangement joins TRBV14 to TRBJ2-1; D gene uncertain. CDR1 is SGHDN, CDR2 FVKESK, per germline. V shed 0 bases and J shed 6 bases, with 18 bases lying between them. This CDR3 is built from 17 residues.

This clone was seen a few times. CDR3 loop: CASRPDRANTEAFF. The CDR3 nucleotides are TGTGCCAGCAGGCCGGACAGGGCCAACACTGAAGCTTTCTTT. The chain employs TRBV2 and TRBJ1-1; TRBD1 aligns across 8 bases. The CDR3 loop spans 14 amino acids. Germline V CDR1 and CDR2: SNHLY, FYNNEI. V lost 6 bases, J lost 2 bases, and 5 bases stayed unmatched.

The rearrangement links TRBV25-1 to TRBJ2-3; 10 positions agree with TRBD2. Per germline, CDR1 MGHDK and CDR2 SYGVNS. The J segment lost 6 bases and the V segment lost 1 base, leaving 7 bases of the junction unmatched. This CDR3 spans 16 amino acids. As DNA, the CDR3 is TGTGCCAGCAGTGAATTCAGCGGGAGGGCCAAGGATACGCAGTATTTT. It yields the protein CASSEFSGRAKDTQYF.

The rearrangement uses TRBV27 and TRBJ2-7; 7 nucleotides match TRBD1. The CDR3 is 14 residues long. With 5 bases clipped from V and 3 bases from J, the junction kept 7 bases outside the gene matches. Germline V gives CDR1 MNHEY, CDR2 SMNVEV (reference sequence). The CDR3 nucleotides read TGTGCCAGCAGTCGCCAGGGACAGAGCTACGAGCAGTACTTC. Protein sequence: CASSRQGQSYEQYF.

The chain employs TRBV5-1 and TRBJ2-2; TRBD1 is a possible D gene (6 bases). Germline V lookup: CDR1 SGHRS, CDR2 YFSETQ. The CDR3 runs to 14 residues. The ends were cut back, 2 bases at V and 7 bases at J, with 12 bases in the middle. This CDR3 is CASSLATGHGELFF. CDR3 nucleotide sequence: TGCGCCAGCAGCTTAGCGACAGGACACGGGGAGCTGTTTTTT. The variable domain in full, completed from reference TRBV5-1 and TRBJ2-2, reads KAGVTQTPRYLIKTRGQQVTLSCSPISGHRSVSWYQQTPGQGLQFLFEYFSETQRNKGNFPGRFSGRQFSNSRSEMNVSTLELGDSALYLCASSLATGHGELFFGEGSRLTVL.

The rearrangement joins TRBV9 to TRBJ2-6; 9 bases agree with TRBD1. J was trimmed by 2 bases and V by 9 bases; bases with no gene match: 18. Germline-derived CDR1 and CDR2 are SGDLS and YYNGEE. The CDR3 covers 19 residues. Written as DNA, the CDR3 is TGTGCCAAGAGCGGATGGAGTCCGGGACAGGGTGCTGGGGCCAACGTCCTGACTTTC. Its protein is CAKSGWSPGQGAGANVLTF.

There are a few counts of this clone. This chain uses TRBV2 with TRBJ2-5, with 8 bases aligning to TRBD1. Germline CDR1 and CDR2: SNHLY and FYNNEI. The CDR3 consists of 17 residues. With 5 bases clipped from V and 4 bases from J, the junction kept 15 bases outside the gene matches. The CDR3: CASSKPDRVAERETQYF. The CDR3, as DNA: TGTGCCAGCAGTAAACCGGACAGGGTGGCGGAACGAGAGACCCAGTACTTC.

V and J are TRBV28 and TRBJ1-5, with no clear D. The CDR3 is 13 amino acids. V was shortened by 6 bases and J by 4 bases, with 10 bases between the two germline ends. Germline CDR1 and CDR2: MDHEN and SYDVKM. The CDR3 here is CASSPDRNQPQHF. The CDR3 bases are TGTGCCAGCAGCCCCGATAGAAATCAGCCCCAGCATTTT.

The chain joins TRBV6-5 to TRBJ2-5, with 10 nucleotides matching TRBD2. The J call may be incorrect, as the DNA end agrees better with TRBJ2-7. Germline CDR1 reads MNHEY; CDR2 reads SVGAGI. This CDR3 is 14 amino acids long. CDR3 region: CASSPGTSVNEQYF. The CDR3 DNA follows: TGTGCCAGCAGCCCCGGGACTAGCGTAAACGAGCAGTACTTC.

CDR3 amino acids: CAGRTGALSYNSPLHF. CDR3 in DNA: TGTGCCGGTAGGACAGGCGCACTGTCTTATAATTCACCCCTCCACTTT. The chain uses TRBV30 and TRBJ1-6; 7 bases map to TRBD1. Trimming cost V 8 bases and J 4 bases; bases outside gene matches: 14. CDR1 is GTSNPN, CDR2 SVGIG, per germline (reference sequence). The CDR3 is made up of 16 amino acids.

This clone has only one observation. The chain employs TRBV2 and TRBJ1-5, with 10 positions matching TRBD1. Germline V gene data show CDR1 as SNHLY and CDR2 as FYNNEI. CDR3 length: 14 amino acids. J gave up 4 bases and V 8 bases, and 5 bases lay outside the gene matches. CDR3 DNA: TGTGCCAGCCTGTCGGGACAGGGGAATCAGCCCCAGCATTTT. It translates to CASLSGQGNQPQHF.

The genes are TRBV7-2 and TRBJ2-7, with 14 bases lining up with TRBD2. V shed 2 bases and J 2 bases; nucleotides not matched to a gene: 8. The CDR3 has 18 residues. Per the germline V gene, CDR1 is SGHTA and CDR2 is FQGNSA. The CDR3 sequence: CASSLRGGTSGSPYEQYF. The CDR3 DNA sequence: TGTGCCAGCAGCTTAAGGGGAGGGACTAGCGGGAGCCCCTACGAGCAGTACTTC. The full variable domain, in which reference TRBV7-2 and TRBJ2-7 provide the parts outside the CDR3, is GAGVSQSPSNKVTEKGKDVELRCDPISGHTALYWYRQSLGQGLEFLIYFQGNSAPDKSGLPSDRFSAERTGGSVSTLTIQRTQQEDSAVYLCASSLRGGTSGSPYEQYFGPGTRLTVT.

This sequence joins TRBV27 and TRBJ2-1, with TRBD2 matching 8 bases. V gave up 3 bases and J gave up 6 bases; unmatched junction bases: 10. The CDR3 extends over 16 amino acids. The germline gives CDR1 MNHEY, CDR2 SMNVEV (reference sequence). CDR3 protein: CASSFSGREVGNEQFF. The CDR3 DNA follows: TGTGCCAGCAGTTTCAGCGGGAGAGAAGTCGGCAATGAGCAGTTCTTC.

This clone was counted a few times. This CDR3 reads CASSRGGQAEKLFF. CDR3 in DNA: TGTGCCAGCAGCAGGGGGGGTCAGGCTGAAAAACTGTTTTTT. This chain uses TRBV7-2 with TRBJ1-4; the D gene is possibly TRBD1 (6 bases). Germline CDR1 reads SGHTA; CDR2 reads FQGNSA. V lost 5 bases and J 7 bases, leaving 14 bases between the germline ends. The CDR3 sequence is 14 residues long.

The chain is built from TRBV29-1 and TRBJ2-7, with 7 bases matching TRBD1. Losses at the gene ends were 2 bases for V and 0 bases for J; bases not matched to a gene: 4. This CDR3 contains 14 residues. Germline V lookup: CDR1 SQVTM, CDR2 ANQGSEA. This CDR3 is CSVERQGPSYEQYF. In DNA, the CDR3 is TGCAGCGTTGAACGACAGGGACCCTCCTACGAGCAGTACTTC.

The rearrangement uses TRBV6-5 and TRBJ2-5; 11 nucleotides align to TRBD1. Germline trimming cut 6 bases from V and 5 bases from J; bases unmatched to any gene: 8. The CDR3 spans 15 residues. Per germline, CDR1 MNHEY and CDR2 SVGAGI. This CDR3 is CASRQRDRGWETQYF. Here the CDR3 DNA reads TGTGCCAGCAGACAACGGGACAGGGGGTGGGAGACCCAGTACTTC.

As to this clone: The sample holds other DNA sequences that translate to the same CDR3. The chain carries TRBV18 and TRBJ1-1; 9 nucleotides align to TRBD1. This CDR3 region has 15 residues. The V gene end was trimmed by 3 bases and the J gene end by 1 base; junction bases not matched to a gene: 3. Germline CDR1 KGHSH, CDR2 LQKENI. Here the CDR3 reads CASSPDRGGNTEAFF. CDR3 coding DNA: TGTGCCAGCTCACCCGACAGGGGGGGGAACACTGAAGCTTTCTTT.

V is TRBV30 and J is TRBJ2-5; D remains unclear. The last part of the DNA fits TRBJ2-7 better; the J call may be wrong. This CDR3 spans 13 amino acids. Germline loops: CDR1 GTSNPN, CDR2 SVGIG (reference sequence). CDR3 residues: CAWRAAVDYEQYF. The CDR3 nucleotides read TGTGCCTGGAGGGCCGCCGTTGACTACGAGCAGTACTTC.

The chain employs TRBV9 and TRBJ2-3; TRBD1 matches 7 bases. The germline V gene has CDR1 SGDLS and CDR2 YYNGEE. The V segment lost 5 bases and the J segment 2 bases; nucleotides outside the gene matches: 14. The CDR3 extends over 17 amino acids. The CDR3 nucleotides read TGTGCCAGCAGAGCAAACCCGGGACAGTCTTTCACAGATACGCAGTATTTT. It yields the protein CASRANPGQSFTDTQYF.

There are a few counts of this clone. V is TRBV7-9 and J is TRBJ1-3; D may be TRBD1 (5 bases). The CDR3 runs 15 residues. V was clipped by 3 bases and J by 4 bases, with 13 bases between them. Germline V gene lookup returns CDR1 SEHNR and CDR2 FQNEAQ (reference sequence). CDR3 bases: TGTGCCAGCAGCTTCGTGGGGGGATTAGGAAACACCATATATTTT. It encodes CASSFVGGLGNTIYF.

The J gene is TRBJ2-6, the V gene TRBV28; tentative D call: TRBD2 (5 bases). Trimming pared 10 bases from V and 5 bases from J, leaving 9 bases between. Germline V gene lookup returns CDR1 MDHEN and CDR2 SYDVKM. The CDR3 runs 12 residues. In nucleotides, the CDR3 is TGTGCCACAAGGGAGCGGGCCAACGTCCTGACTTTC. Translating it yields CATRERANVLTF.